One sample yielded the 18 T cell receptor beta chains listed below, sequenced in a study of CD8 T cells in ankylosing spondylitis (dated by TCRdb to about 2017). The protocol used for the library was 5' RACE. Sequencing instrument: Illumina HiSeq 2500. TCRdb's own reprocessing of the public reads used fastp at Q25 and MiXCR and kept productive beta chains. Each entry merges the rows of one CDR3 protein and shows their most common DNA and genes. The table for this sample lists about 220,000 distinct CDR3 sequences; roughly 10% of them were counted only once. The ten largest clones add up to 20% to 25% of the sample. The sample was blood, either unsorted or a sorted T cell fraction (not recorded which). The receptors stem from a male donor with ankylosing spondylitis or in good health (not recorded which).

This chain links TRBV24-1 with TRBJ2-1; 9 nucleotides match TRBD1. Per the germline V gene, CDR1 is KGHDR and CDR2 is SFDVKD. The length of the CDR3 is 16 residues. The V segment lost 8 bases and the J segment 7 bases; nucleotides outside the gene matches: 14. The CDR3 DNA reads TGTGCCACCAAGGCGGACCGCGGGACAGGGTTGAATGAGCAGTTCTTC. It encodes CATKADRGTGLNEQFF.

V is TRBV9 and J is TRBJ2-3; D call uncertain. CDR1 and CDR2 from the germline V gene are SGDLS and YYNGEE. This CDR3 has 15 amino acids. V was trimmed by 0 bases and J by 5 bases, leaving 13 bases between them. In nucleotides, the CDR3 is TGTGCCAGCAGCGTAGCTCCCCAGAGAGTAGATACGCAGTATTTT. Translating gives CASSVAPQRVDTQYF.

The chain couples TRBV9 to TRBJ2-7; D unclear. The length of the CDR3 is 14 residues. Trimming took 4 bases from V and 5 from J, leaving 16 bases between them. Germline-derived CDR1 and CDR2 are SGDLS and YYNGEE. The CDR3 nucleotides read TGTGCCAGCAGCCCCCAAGAGAGGAGTCACGAGCAGTACTTC. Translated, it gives CASSPQERSHEQYF.

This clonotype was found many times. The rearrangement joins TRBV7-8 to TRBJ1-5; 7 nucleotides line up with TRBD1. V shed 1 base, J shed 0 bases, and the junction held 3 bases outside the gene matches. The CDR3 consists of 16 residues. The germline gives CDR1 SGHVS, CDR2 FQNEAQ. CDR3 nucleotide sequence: TGTGCCAGCAGCTTAGAGGGACAGATTAGCAATCAGCCCCAGCATTTT. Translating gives CASSLEGQISNQPQHF.

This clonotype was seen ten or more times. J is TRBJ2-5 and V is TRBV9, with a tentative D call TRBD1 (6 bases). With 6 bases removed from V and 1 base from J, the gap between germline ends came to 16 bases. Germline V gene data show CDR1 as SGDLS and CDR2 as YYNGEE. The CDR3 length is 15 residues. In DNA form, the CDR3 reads TGTGCCAGCACCACAGGCGGACAGAGCCAAGAGACCCAGTACTTC. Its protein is CASTTGGQSQETQYF.

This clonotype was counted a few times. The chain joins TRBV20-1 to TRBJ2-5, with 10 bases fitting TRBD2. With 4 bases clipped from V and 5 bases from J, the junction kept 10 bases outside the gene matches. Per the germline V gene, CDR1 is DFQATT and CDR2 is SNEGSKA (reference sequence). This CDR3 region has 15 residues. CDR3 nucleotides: TGCAGTGCTAACTCGCTAGCGGGGGCAATGGAGACCCAGTACTTC. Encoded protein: CSANSLAGAMETQYF.

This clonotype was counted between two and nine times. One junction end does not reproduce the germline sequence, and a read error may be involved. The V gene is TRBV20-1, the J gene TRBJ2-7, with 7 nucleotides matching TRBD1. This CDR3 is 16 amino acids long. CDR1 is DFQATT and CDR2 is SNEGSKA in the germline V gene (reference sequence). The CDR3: CCARPPGGWSTYEQYF. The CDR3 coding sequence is TGCTGTGCTAGACCGCCAGGGGGATGGTCAACCTACGAGCAGTACTTC.

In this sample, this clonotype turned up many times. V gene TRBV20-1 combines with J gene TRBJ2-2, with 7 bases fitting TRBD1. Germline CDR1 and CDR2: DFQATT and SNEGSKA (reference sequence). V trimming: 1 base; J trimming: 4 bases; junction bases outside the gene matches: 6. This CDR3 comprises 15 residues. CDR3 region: CSARVPTGVTGELFF. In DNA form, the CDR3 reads TGCAGTGCTAGAGTTCCCACAGGGGTCACCGGGGAGCTGTTTTTT.

Here the CDR3 reads CASSRPPGQRPYF. CDR3 DNA: TGTGCCAGCAGTCGTCCCCCGGGACAGCGGCCGTACTTC. The genes are TRBV12-3 or TRBV12-4 and TRBJ2-7, with 7 bases that match TRBD1. V was pared by 5 bases and J by 12 bases, with 13 bases of the junction left unmatched. The CDR3 is 13 amino acids.

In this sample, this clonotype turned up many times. The CDR3: CSAQELAREQFF. The CDR3 DNA reads as TGCAGTGCCCAAGAGCTAGCAAGGGAGCAGTTCTTC. The genes are TRBV20-1 and TRBJ2-1, with a tentative D call TRBD2 (5 bases). CDR1 is DFQATT and CDR2 is SNEGSKA in the germline V gene (reference sequence). The ends were cut back, 6 bases at V and 10 bases at J, with 16 bases in the middle. The CDR3 consists of 12 residues.

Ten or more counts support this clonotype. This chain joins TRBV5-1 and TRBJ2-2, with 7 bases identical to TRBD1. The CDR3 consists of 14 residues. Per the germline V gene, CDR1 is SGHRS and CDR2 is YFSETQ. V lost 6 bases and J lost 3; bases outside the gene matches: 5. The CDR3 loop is CASNDRVDTGELFF. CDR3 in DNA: TGCGCCAGCAACGACAGGGTCGACACCGGGGAGCTGTTTTTT.

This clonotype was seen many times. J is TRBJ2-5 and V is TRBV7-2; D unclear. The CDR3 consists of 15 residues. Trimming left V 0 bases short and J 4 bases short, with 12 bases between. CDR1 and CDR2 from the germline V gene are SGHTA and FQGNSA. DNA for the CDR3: TGTGCCAGCAGCTTAGCCACCCTCTTGTCAGAGACCCAGTACTTC. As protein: CASSLATLLSETQYF.

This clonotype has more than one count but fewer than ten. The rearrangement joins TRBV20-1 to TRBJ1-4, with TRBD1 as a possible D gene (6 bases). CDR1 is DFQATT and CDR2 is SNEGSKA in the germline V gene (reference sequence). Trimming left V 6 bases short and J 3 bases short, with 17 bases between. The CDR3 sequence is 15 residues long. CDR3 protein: CSARGTAAANEKLFF. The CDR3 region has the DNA TGCAGTGCGAGGGGGACGGCGGCCGCTAATGAAAAACTGTTTTTT.

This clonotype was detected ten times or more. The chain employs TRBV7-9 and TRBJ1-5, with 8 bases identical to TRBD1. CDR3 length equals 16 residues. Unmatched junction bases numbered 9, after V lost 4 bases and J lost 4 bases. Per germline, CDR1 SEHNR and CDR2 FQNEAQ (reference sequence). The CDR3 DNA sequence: TGTGCCAGCAGCTCCGAGGGGCAGGGGGCTAATCAGCCCCAGCATTTT. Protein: CASSSEGQGANQPQHF.

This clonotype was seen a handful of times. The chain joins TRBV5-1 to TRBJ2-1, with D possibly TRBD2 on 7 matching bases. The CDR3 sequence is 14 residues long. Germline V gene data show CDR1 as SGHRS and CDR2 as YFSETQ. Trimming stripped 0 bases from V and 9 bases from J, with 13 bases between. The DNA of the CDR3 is TGCGCCAGCAGCTTGGCCTCAGGGGAGGGTGAGCAGTTCTTC. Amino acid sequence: CASSLASGEGEQFF.

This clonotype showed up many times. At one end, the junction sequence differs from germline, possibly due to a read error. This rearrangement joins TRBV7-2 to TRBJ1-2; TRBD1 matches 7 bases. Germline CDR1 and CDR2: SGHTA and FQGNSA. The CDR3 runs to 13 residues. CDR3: CASSPNMNRGPAF. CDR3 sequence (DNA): TGTGCCAGCAGCCCCAACATGAACAGGGGCCCCGCCTTC.

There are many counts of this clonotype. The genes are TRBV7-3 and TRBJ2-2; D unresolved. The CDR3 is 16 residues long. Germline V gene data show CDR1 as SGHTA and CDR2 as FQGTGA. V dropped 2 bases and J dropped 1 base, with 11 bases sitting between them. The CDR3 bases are TGTGCCAGCAGCTTAGGTGTAACGGGGAACACCGGGGAGCTGTTTTTT. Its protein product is CASSLGVTGNTGELFF.

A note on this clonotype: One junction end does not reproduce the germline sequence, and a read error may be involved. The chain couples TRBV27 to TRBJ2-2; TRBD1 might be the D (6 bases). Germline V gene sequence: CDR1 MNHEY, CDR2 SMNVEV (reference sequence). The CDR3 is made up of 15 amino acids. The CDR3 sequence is CASSLFTTGTGELLF. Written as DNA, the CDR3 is TGTGCCAGCAGTTTATTCACTACAGGGACCGGGGAGCTGCTTTTT.